This passage covers 9 T cell receptor beta chains from one sample sequenced in a study of shared clonotypes between healthy human individuals. Sequencing used immunoSEQ multiplex PCR; TCRdb keeps in-frame clones, though not all of them. The sample lists just over 2,000,000 clones, 90% to 95% occurring once. The sequenced sample was naive CD4+ T cells sorted from blood. Specified subset: CD45RA+ positively selected. The receptors shown here come from a man between 18 and 29 years old in good health.

Regarding this clone: The sample contains more than one DNA sequence encoding this CDR3. This chain links TRBV6-5 with TRBJ1-2; D is possibly TRBD1 (5 bases). Germline V gene lookup returns CDR1 MNHEY and CDR2 SVGAGI. V was clipped by 3 bases and J by 2 bases, with 7 bases between them. The CDR3 is 13 amino acids. CDR3 sequence reads: CASSYGGNYGYTF. The CDR3 DNA sequence: TGTGCCAGCAGTTATGGGGGGAACTATGGCTACACCTTC.

J is TRBJ2-7 and V is TRBV6-6, with D possibly TRBD2 on 6 matching bases. The CDR3 runs to 13 residues. V lost 4 bases and J 5 bases, leaving 12 bases between the germline ends. CDR1 is MNHNY and CDR2 is SVGAGI in the germline V gene (reference sequence). The CDR3 protein is CASSSGGFNEQYF. In nucleotides, the CDR3 is TGTGCCAGCAGTTCCGGGGGATTCAACGAGCAGTACTTC.

This clone has a single count. The chain links TRBV5-4 to TRBJ2-3, with unresolved D. The germline V gene has CDR1 SGHNT and CDR2 YYREEE (reference sequence). The length of the CDR3 is 12 residues. The germline V and J ends were trimmed by 6 bases and 3 bases, with 8 bases remaining between them. CDR3 in amino acids: CASIGLTDTQYF. The CDR3 nucleotides are TGTGCCAGCATTGGTCTGACAGATACGCAGTATTTT. The full variable domain, in which reference TRBV5-4 and TRBJ2-3 provide the parts outside the CDR3, is ETGVTQSPTHLIKTRGQQVTLRCSSQSGHNTVSWYQQALGQGPQFIFQYYREEENGRGNFPPRFSGLQFPNYSSELNVNALELDDSALYLCASIGLTDTQYFGPGTRLTVL.

About this clone itself: The sample holds other DNA sequences that translate to the same CDR3. The chain is built from TRBV4-3 and TRBJ1-4; 9 nucleotides agree with TRBD1. Looked up from germline, CDR1 is LGHNA and CDR2 is YSLEER. This CDR3 comprises 14 residues. The trim removed 3 bases at V and 7 bases at J, leaving 3 bases unmatched. Written as DNA, the CDR3 is TGCGCCAGCAGCCAGGGACAGGGAAGTGAAAAACTGTTTTTT. It specifies CASSQGQGSEKLFF.

In this sample, this clone turned up a few times. The gene calls are TRBV7-3 and TRBJ2-3, with D uncertain. V was cut by 0 bases and J by 3 bases, with 13 bases left in between. The CDR3 has 16 amino acids. Germline assignment: CDR1 SGHTA and CDR2 FQGTGA. DNA of the CDR3: TGTGCCAGCAGCTTAACGGCGGTAGCCCTAACAGATACGCAGTATTTT. It specifies CASSLTAVALTDTQYF.

This chain connects TRBV29-1 to TRBJ2-1; 8 bases line up with TRBD2. With V trimmed by 6 bases and J by 6 bases, 16 bases remained unmatched. Germline V gene sequence: CDR1 SQVTM, CDR2 ANQGSEA. There are 16 residues in the CDR3. The CDR3 spells CSVSPSAAGGRNEQFF. CDR3 coding DNA: TGCAGCGTATCCCCCTCTGCGGCGGGGGGCCGCAATGAGCAGTTCTTC.

The gene calls are TRBV6-6 and TRBJ2-7; 8 nucleotides match TRBD1. With V trimmed by 2 bases and J by 4 bases, 10 bases remained unmatched. Germline V gene lookup returns CDR1 MNHNY and CDR2 SVGAGI (reference sequence). The CDR3 covers 16 residues. The CDR3 loop reads CASSYRQGARGYEQYF. Written as DNA, the CDR3 is TGTGCCAGCAGTTACCGCCAGGGGGCGCGGGGATACGAGCAGTACTTC.

Here the CDR3 reads CASRLQGPNEKLFF. In DNA, the CDR3 is TGCGCCAGCAGACTACAGGGTCCTAATGAAAAACTGTTTTTT. This chain connects TRBV5-1 to TRBJ1-4; possibly TRBD1 for D (6 bases). The germline V and J ends were trimmed by 5 bases and 3 bases, with 11 bases remaining between them. The CDR3 length is 14 residues. CDR1 and CDR2 from the germline V gene are SGHRS and YFSETQ.

The chain joins TRBV6-5 to TRBJ2-7; no clear D gene. This CDR3 region has 14 residues. The V end lost 6 bases, the J end lost 5 bases, and 17 bases lay between the germline ends. Germline values: CDR1 MNHEY, CDR2 SVGAGI. CDR3 DNA sequence: TGTGCCAGCAGCCTATCTTGGGCCGACAACGAGCAGTACTTC. It yields the protein CASSLSWADNEQYF.